The present T cell receptor beta chain was sequenced within a study of blood T cell repertoires in COVID-19. Across the whole study: In each case, the material was cDNA or gDNA derived from T cells, B-cell-depleted T cells, or PBMCs.

In the source study's methods: Amplification of reference gene primers was used by the study to estimate nucleated cell counts. Clones were sequenced by immunoSEQ multiplex PCR, and TCRdb holds only the in-frame ones, with some missing. Clone size and V and J calls were adopted from that table, with D and trimming inferred from the DNA. The sample comprises about 250,000 clones, over 70% of which are singletons, and more than 25% rests with the top ten. V was trimmed by 5 bases and J by 7 bases, leaving 12 bases between them. Germline V lookup: CDR1 SEHNR, CDR2 FQNEAQ (reference sequence). The CDR3 is 13 amino acids.

The gene calls are TRBV7-9 and TRBJ1-5; D gene ambiguous. Sequencing used peripheral blood. The TCR originated in a man aged 40-55 years with acute or convalescent COVID-19. The CDR3 loop reads CASSQNPAQPQHF. In DNA, the CDR3 is TGTGCCAGCAGCCAAAACCCTGCGCAGCCCCAGCATTTT. The whole variable domain, filled in from reference TRBV7-9 and TRBJ1-5, reads DTGVSQNPRHKITKRGQNVTFRCDPISEHNRLYWYRQTLGQGPEFLTYFQNEAQLEKSRLLSDRFSAERPKGSFSTLEIQRTEQGDSAMYLCASSQNPAQPQHFGDGTRLSIL.